This TCR beta chain was sequenced in a study of molecular identifiers for immune sequencing clone quantification. Looking at the study overall: Replicates partitioned RNA from roughly 21,000 or 96,000 naive CD8 cells into five parts, sequencing four.

Via MiXCR, TCRdb re-called the PCR reads, giving one row per CDR3 protein. The table shows over 600,000 distinct CDR3 sequences, with about 20% occurring only once. This clonotype has ten or more counts. Its antigen remains unknown. Between the trimmed V and J ends, which lost 6 bases and 2 bases, there was a span of 14 bases. This CDR3 is built from 15 residues. CDR1 is MNHEY, CDR2 SVGAGI, per germline. Naive CD8 T cells were sorted, and the gate applied was CD8+CD4-CCR7+CD45RA+. Study results and caveats: Should identical TCR molecules share a barcode, the sizes of highly expanded clones could be underestimated. A single cell's spiked Jurkat TCR RNA was reportedly detectable among about a million naive cells.

This receptor was obtained from a human donor in good health. Some libraries in this study had Jurkat cell RNA spiked in. J is TRBJ2-1 and V is TRBV6-5; D perhaps matches TRBD2 (6 bases). Sequencing was carried out using naive CD8+ T cells from blood, with Jurkat cell RNA spiked in. The subset here: FACS-sorted CD8+CD4-CCR7+CD45RA+ naive T cells. The CDR3 DNA reads TGTGCCAGCAGACTCCTAGCGCCCGCCTACAATGAGCAGTTCTTC. Translating gives CASRLLAPAYNEQFF.